These 10 T cell receptor beta chains were all obtained from the same sample, sequenced in a study of T cell responses to AZD1222 COVID-19 vaccine. Data came from immunoSEQ multiplex PCR; TCRdb stores just in-frame clones and leaves some out. The sample lists roughly 170,000 clones, 88% occurring once. The input for sequencing was peripheral blood, taken on day 0 of AZD1222 vaccination. Receptor source: an adult in good health.

The gene calls are TRBV7-3 and TRBJ2-2; 11 nucleotides agree with TRBD1. V lost 5 bases to trimming and J lost 6 bases; unmatched junction nucleotides: 8. The germline gives CDR1 SGHTA, CDR2 FQGTGA. CDR3 length: 16 amino acids. The CDR3 spells CASSLQDRGPAGELFF. The CDR3 nucleotides are TGTGCCAGCAGCCTCCAGGACAGGGGGCCAGCCGGGGAGCTGTTTTTT.

The chain links TRBV7-6 to TRBJ1-1; D not certain. The CDR3 length is 12 residues. The germline V gene has CDR1 SGHVS and CDR2 FNYEAQ. Between the trimmed V and J ends, which lost 5 bases and 4 bases, there was a span of 8 bases. CDR3 nucleotides: TGTGCCAGCAGCCAGATAGGCACTGAAGCTTTCTTT. This encodes CASSQIGTEAFF. The full variable domain, its missing parts supplied by reference TRBV7-6 and TRBJ1-1, is GAGVSQSPRYKVTKRGQDVALRCDPISGHVSLYWYRQALGQGPEFLTYFNYEAQQDKSGLPNDRFSAERPEGSISTLTIQRTEQRDSAMYRCASSQIGTEAFFGQGTRLTVV.

DNA for the CDR3: TGTGCCAGCAGCTTAGGTCCGGACAGGGGGGGTGAAAAACTGTTTTTT. Its translation is CASSLGPDRGGEKLFF. The chain is built from TRBV7-6 and TRBJ1-4; the match to TRBD1 covers 10 bases. From germline, CDR1 is SGHVS and CDR2 FNYEAQ. CDR3 length: 16 amino acids. The J segment lost 7 bases and the V segment lost 1 base, leaving 6 bases of the junction unmatched.

This chain joins TRBV5-4 and TRBJ2-2; D might be TRBD1 or TRBD2, each matching 5 bases. Trimming shortened V by 4 bases and J by 5 bases, and 15 bases separated the two germline ends. This CDR3 spans 15 amino acids. Germline CDR1 SGHNT, CDR2 YYREEE (reference sequence). The CDR3 coding sequence is TGTGCCAGCAGCCCCGGGACCGCTTCGACCGGGGAGCTGTTTTTT. Amino acids: CASSPGTASTGELFF.

The V and J genes are TRBV28 and TRBJ2-3, with 8 bases aligning to TRBD1. J was trimmed by 3 bases and V by 8 bases; bases with no gene match: 10. CDR3 size: 15 residues. Germline-derived CDR1 and CDR2 are MDHEN and SYDVKM. The CDR3 DNA reads as TGTGCCAGCGGCCTCCCGGACAGGGAGACAGATACGCAGTATTTT. Residues: CASGLPDRETDTQYF.

This chain joins TRBV27 and TRBJ1-5; 7 bases are shared with TRBD1. CDR3 length: 15 amino acids. V gave up 6 bases and J gave up 2 bases; unmatched junction bases: 7. Germline CDR1 reads MNHEY; CDR2 reads SMNVEV (reference sequence). CDR3 bases: TGTGCCAGCAGCCGGGACAGCAAGGGCAATCAGCCCCAGCATTTT. It codes for CASSRDSKGNQPQHF.

The V gene is TRBV7-2, the J gene TRBJ2-1; 7 positions match TRBD1. After removal of 6 bases from V and 8 bases from J, the junction contained 10 bases not matched to a gene. CDR1 SGHTA and CDR2 FQGNSA come from the germline V gene. The CDR3 length is 14 residues. The CDR3 protein is CASRALARGHEQFF. The CDR3 DNA follows: TGTGCCAGCAGAGCTCTAGCTAGGGGGCATGAGCAGTTCTTC.

The chain joins TRBV14 to TRBJ2-1; 12 nucleotides align to TRBD2. The germline V gene encodes CDR1 SGHDN and CDR2 FVKESK. The length of the CDR3 is 16 residues. Trimming removed 4 bases from V and 4 bases from J; junction bases left unmatched: 5. The CDR3 nucleotides are TGTGCCAGCAGCCCTGGTACTAGCGGGGGGTACAATGAGCAGTTCTTC. Translating it yields CASSPGTSGGYNEQFF.

CDR3 in DNA: TGTGCCAGCAGTGAGGGGGGGCGCTATCAGCCCCAGCATTTT. This codes for CASSEGGRYQPQHF. The chain joins TRBV2 to TRBJ1-5; tentatively, D is TRBD1 (6 bases). The length of the CDR3 is 14 residues. The germline CDR1 and CDR2 sequences are SNHLY and FYNNEI. The germline V and J ends were trimmed by 3 bases and 5 bases, with 11 bases remaining between them.

This rearrangement joins TRBV28 to TRBJ1-2, with D perhaps TRBD1 (5 bases). The germline V and J ends were trimmed by 6 bases and 5 bases, with 19 bases remaining between them. This CDR3 is 15 amino acids long. CDR1 and CDR2 (germline): MDHEN, SYDVKM. The CDR3 loop reads CASRTLRGTGYGYTF. CDR3 coding DNA: TGTGCCAGCAGGACACTCCGGGGGACGGGATATGGCTACACCTTC.